The 17 T cell receptor beta chains below were found in one sample sequenced in a study of T cell responses to AZD1222 COVID-19 vaccine. Assay used: immunoSEQ multiplex PCR; TCRdb lists only in-frame clones, some missing. Among 120,000 or so clones, 85% to 90% were seen once, and the ten largest hold 25% to 30%. The starting material was peripheral blood, obtained on day 0 of AZD1222 vaccination. All receptors come from an adult in good health.

DNA of the CDR3: TGCGCCAGCAGCCAAGAAGGACAGGGCGTACGAACCGGGGAGCTGTTTTTT. Its protein is CASSQEGQGVRTGELFF. The chain joins TRBV4-3 to TRBJ2-2, with 8 nucleotides matching TRBD1. Germline CDR1 is LGHNA and CDR2 is YSLEER. This CDR3 contains 17 residues. The trim removed 0 bases at V and 5 bases at J, leaving 8 bases unmatched.

The chain joins TRBV7-2 to TRBJ2-7, with 11 bases matching TRBD2. The V segment lost 5 bases and the J segment 2 bases; nucleotides outside the gene matches: 5. CDR1 is SGHTA, CDR2 FQGNSA, per germline. There are 15 residues in the CDR3. CDR3 sequence reads: CASSTLAGGTYEQYF. CDR3 coding DNA: TGTGCCAGCAGCACGCTAGCGGGAGGCACCTACGAGCAGTACTTC. Looking up the rest from reference TRBV7-2 and TRBJ2-7 gives the full variable domain: GAGVSQSPSNKVTEKGKDVELRCDPISGHTALYWYRQSLGQGLEFLIYFQGNSAPDKSGLPSDRFSAERTGGSVSTLTIQRTQQEDSAVYLCASSTLAGGTYEQYFGPGTRLTVT.

There are a few counts of this clone. The chain has TRBV5-1 and TRBJ1-3, with D possibly being TRBD1 (6 bases). The ends were cut back, 4 bases at V and 4 bases at J, with 15 bases in the middle. CDR1 and CDR2 from the germline V gene are SGHRS and YFSETQ. The CDR3 has 15 residues. The CDR3 DNA sequence: TGCGCCAGCAGCCTACAGGGTAATGGAGGAAACACCATATATTTT. This codes for CASSLQGNGGNTIYF. The whole variable domain, remainder taken from reference TRBV5-1 and TRBJ1-3, is KAGVTQTPRYLIKTRGQQVTLSCSPISGHRSVSWYQQTPGQGLQFLFEYFSETQRNKGNFPGRFSGRQFSNSRSEMNVSTLELGDSALYLCASSLQGNGGNTIYFGEGSWLTVV.

The genes are TRBV6-5 and TRBJ1-2, with 7 bases lining up with TRBD1. The CDR3 is 14 residues long. Losses at the gene ends were 6 bases for V and 4 bases for J; bases not matched to a gene: 8. CDR1 is MNHEY and CDR2 is SVGAGI in the germline V gene. This CDR3 is CASRIQGGIYGYTF. CDR3 DNA sequence: TGTGCCAGCAGGATTCAGGGGGGGATCTATGGCTACACCTTC.

The chain combines TRBV7-2 with TRBJ1-1; the D gene is possibly TRBD1 (5 bases). The V end was cut by 0 bases, the J end by 8 bases, with 10 bases between. CDR3 length: 13 residues. Germline-derived CDR1 and CDR2 are SGHTA and FQGNSA. CDR3: CASSLAQGGEAFF. DNA for the CDR3: TGTGCCAGCAGCTTAGCCCAGGGAGGGGAAGCTTTCTTT.

Here the CDR3 reads CASSSDSNPDTQYF. CDR3 sequence (DNA): TGTGCCAGCAGCTCCGACTCGAACCCAGATACGCAGTATTTT. The gene calls are TRBV7-8 and TRBJ2-3, with D unresolved. The CDR3 spans 14 residues. V was cut by 4 bases and J by 4 bases, with 12 bases left in between. In germline, CDR1 is SGHVS, CDR2 FQNEAQ.

This clone turned up a few times. The chain has TRBV2 and TRBJ1-5; D may be TRBD1 (5 bases). V shed 3 bases and J shed 1 base, with 10 bases lying between them. Germline values: CDR1 SNHLY, CDR2 FYNNEI. The CDR3 sequence is 15 residues long. The CDR3 reads CASSDGAGSNQPQHF. CDR3 in DNA: TGTGCCAGCAGTGATGGGGCGGGAAGCAATCAGCCCCAGCATTTT.

The gene calls are TRBV29-1 and TRBJ2-2, with 13 bases identical to TRBD2. The V gene end was trimmed by 5 bases and the J gene end by 5 bases; junction bases not matched to a gene: 2. The CDR3 is 14 residues long. CDR1 is SQVTM, CDR2 ANQGSEA, per germline. The CDR3 loop reads CSVTGLAGTGELFF. The CDR3 DNA sequence: TGCAGCGTTACGGGACTAGCGGGGACCGGGGAGCTGTTTTTT.

The chain carries TRBV30 and TRBJ1-1; D may be TRBD1 (5 bases). Trimming pared 1 base from V and 8 bases from J, leaving 8 bases between. This CDR3 comprises 11 residues. The germline V gene has CDR1 GTSNPN and CDR2 SVGIG (reference sequence). The CDR3 loop is CAWSDRGEAFF. In DNA form, the CDR3 reads TGTGCCTGGAGTGATCGGGGGGAAGCTTTCTTT.

This clone has just one count. The V call is TRBV5-4, the J call TRBJ1-2, with a tentative D call TRBD1 (6 bases). This CDR3 contains 14 residues. Germline V gene lookup returns CDR1 SGHNT and CDR2 YYREEE (reference sequence). Trimming cost V 5 bases and J 3 bases, with 14 bases left between them. The CDR3 sequence is CASSQQGVDYGYTF. The CDR3 DNA sequence: TGTGCCAGCAGTCAACAGGGTGTCGACTATGGCTACACCTTC.

This chain connects TRBV7-9 to TRBJ1-6; D ambiguous. The CDR3 spans 13 residues. Germline CDR1 and CDR2: SEHNR and FQNEAQ (reference sequence). The V gene lost 2 bases and the J gene lost 7 bases, with 6 bases spanning the gap. The CDR3 DNA sequence: TGTGCCAGCAGCTTAAAGGGAAATTCACCCCTCCACTTT. It specifies CASSLKGNSPLHF.

This clone has just one count. V is TRBV20-1 and J is TRBJ1-1; D may be TRBD1 (6 bases). Trimming removed 3 bases at V and 0 bases at J, with 11 bases between. Per the germline V gene, CDR1 is DFQATT and CDR2 is SNEGSKA (reference sequence). The CDR3 contains 14 residues. The CDR3 nucleotides are TGCAGTGCTAGTATGCAGGGGTTGAACACTGAAGCTTTCTTT. Its translation is CSASMQGLNTEAFF.

J is TRBJ2-3 and V is TRBV14, with 9 bases fitting TRBD1. The V and J ends lost 0 bases and 3 bases, in that order; junction bases with no gene match: 4. The CDR3 loop spans 16 amino acids. CDR1 and CDR2 (germline): SGHDN, FVKESK. The CDR3 region is CASSQDPGQGTDTQYF. The CDR3 nucleotides are TGTGCCAGCAGCCAAGATCCCGGACAGGGGACAGATACGCAGTATTTT. Full variable domain (missing parts from reference TRBV14 and TRBJ2-3): EAGVTQFPSHSVIEKGQTVTLRCDPISGHDNLYWYRRVMGKEIKFLLHFVKESKQDESGMPNNRFLAERTGGTYSTLKVQPAELEDSGVYFCASSQDPGQGTDTQYFGPGTRLTVL.

J is TRBJ1-3 and V is TRBV5-1; possible D gene TRBD1, 5 bases. From germline, CDR1 is SGHRS and CDR2 YFSETQ. The CDR3 spans 14 residues. The V and J ends lost 4 bases and 0 bases respectively, with 8 bases between them. CDR3 region: CASSAGLSGNTIYF. The CDR3 coding sequence is TGCGCCAGCAGCGCGGGGCTCTCTGGAAACACCATATATTTT.

The J gene is TRBJ2-7, the V gene TRBV10-3, with D possibly TRBD1 on 5 matching bases. CDR3 length: 13 amino acids. Per the germline V gene, CDR1 is ENHRY and CDR2 is SYGVKD. Deletions cut 6 bases from V and 2 bases from J, with 11 bases between. CDR3 protein: CAISQGTPYEQYF. DNA of the CDR3: TGTGCCATCAGCCAGGGAACCCCCTACGAGCAGTACTTC.

As DNA, the CDR3 is TGTGCCAGCAGTGTCGCGGGGGCGGCCAAAAACATTCAGTACTTC. This codes for CASSVAGAAKNIQYF. The chain links TRBV27 to TRBJ2-4; D might be TRBD2 (7 bases). V dropped 5 bases and J dropped 1 base, with 12 bases sitting between them. The CDR3 runs 15 residues. In germline, CDR1 is MNHEY, CDR2 SMNVEV (reference sequence).

This clone has only a few counts. The CDR3 loop is CASSPVGPGELFF. In DNA form, the CDR3 reads TGTGCCAGCAGTCCTGTAGGCCCCGGGGAGCTGTTTTTT. The chain has TRBV2 and TRBJ2-2; D unresolved. Germline CDR1 and CDR2: SNHLY and FYNNEI. CDR3 size: 13 residues. Trimming cost V 5 bases and J 6 bases, with 10 bases left between them.